Listed below are T cell receptor beta chains from one sample, sequenced in a study of breast tumors, draining lymph nodes, adjacent tissues. TCRdb re-derived calls from the multiplex PCR reads in MiXCR, one entry per CDR3 protein. The data contain roughly 120,000 distinct CDR3 sequences, just under 20% of them singletons. Source material: axillary lymph node tissue. These receptor sequences come from a female donor with breast cancer. Some clones in this sample may be carry-over from other donors' samples. CDR3s include the opening cysteine and the closing phenylalanine or tryptophan. Fields, in order: clone size, V gene, J gene, D gene, CDR3 protein, CDR3 DNA. The D gene is left open where the match is weak. Clone size, where shown, is once, few, many, or a class for clones that have expanded.

clone_size: many; v_call: TRBV20-1; j_call: TRBJ1-2; d_call: TRBD1; cdr3_aa: CSAEGGYRVGYTF; cdr3_nt: TGCAGTGCTGAAGGGGGCTACAGGGTTGGCTACACCTTC
clone_size: many; v_call: TRBV6-5; j_call: TRBJ2-7; d_call: .; cdr3_aa: CASSYGVAYEQYF; cdr3_nt: TGTGCCAGCAGTTACGGGGTAGCATACGAGCAGTACTTC
clone_size: many; v_call: TRBV2; j_call: TRBJ1-2; d_call: .; cdr3_aa: CASSEEGQYNYGYTF; cdr3_nt: TGTGCCAGCAGTGAAGAAGGACAGTATAACTATGGCTACACCTTC
clone_size: .; v_call: TRBV29-1; j_call: TRBJ2-5; d_call: TRBD2; cdr3_aa: CSADLRGLAGVGTQYF; cdr3_nt: TGCAGCGCTGATCTAAGGGGACTAGCGGGAGTAGGAACCCAGTACTTC
clone_size: many; v_call: TRBV6-1; j_call: TRBJ1-2; d_call: .; cdr3_aa: CASKVGGDYGYTF; cdr3_nt: TGTGCCAGCAAGGTGGGCGGAGACTATGGCTACACCTTC
clone_size: many; v_call: TRBV29-1; j_call: TRBJ2-7; d_call: .; cdr3_aa: CSVESGRAPSYEQYF; cdr3_nt: TGCAGCGTTGAATCGGGGCGGGCACCTTCCTACGAGCAGTACTTC
clone_size: many; v_call: TRBV27; j_call: TRBJ2-7; d_call: TRBD2; cdr3_aa: CASSSGTSGGSYEQYF; cdr3_nt: TGTGCCAGCAGTTCCGGGACTAGCGGGGGGTCCTACGAGCAGTACTTC
clone_size: many; v_call: TRBV27; j_call: TRBJ2-1; d_call: TRBD2; cdr3_aa: CASSSPRGRSSYNEQFF; cdr3_nt: TGTGCCAGCAGTTCCCCGCGCGGGAGGAGCTCCTACAATGAGCAGTTCTTC
clone_size: few; v_call: TRBV5-8; j_call: TRBJ2-2; d_call: .; cdr3_aa: CASSLALGRRTGELFF; cdr3_nt: TGTGCCAGCAGCTTGGCCTTAGGGAGGAGGACCGGGGAGCTGTTTTTT
clone_size: .; v_call: TRBV5-1; j_call: TRBJ1-1; d_call: TRBD1; cdr3_aa: CASSPTQGGRGTEAFF; cdr3_nt: TGCGCCAGCAGCCCTACGCAAGGGGGCCGGGGGACTGAAGCTTTCTTT
clone_size: many; v_call: TRBV19; j_call: TRBJ2-7; d_call: .; cdr3_aa: CASSMTVVSHYEQYF; cdr3_nt: TGTGCCAGTAGTATGACAGTGGTTTCTCACTACGAGCAGTACTTC
clone_size: many; v_call: TRBV5-5; j_call: TRBJ2-2; d_call: TRBD2; cdr3_aa: CASSLDRTSGYTGELFF; cdr3_nt: TGTGCCAGCAGCTTGGATAGGACTAGCGGTTACACCGGGGAGCTGTTTTTT
clone_size: many; v_call: TRBV27; j_call: TRBJ2-2; d_call: .; cdr3_aa: CASSLQANTGELFF; cdr3_nt: TGTGCCAGCAGTTTACAGGCGAACACCGGGGAGCTGTTTTTT
clone_size: .; v_call: TRBV7-3; j_call: TRBJ2-5; d_call: .; cdr3_aa: CAGSLGQQETQYF; cdr3_nt: TGTGCCGGCAGCTTAGGACAGCAAGAGACCCAGTACTTC
clone_size: many; v_call: TRBV11-3; j_call: TRBJ2-1; d_call: TRBD2; cdr3_aa: CASSTRTSGNNEQFF; cdr3_nt: TGTGCCAGCAGCACACGGACTAGCGGGAATAATGAGCAGTTCTTC
clone_size: many; v_call: TRBV6-1; j_call: TRBJ2-5; d_call: TRBD1; cdr3_aa: CASSESARGRETQYF; cdr3_nt: TGTGCCAGCAGTGAATCGGCCAGGGGGCGTGAGACCCAGTACTTC
clone_size: many; v_call: TRBV10-1; j_call: TRBJ2-1; d_call: TRBD1; cdr3_aa: CASSWTGDGEQFF; cdr3_nt: TGCGCCAGCAGCTGGACAGGGGATGGTGAGCAGTTCTTC
clone_size: many; v_call: TRBV5-1; j_call: TRBJ2-3; d_call: TRBD2; cdr3_aa: CASGGSTDTQYF; cdr3_nt: TGCGCCTCGGGGGGAAGCACAGATACGCAGTATTTT
clone_size: many; v_call: TRBV19; j_call: TRBJ2-7; d_call: .; cdr3_aa: CASSDSASYEQYF; cdr3_nt: TGTGCCAGTAGCGACAGCGCCTCCTACGAGCAGTACTTC
clone_size: few; v_call: TRBV18; j_call: TRBJ1-2; d_call: TRBD1; cdr3_aa: CASSPTGLDYGYTF; cdr3_nt: TGTGCCAGCTCACCGACAGGGCTCGACTATGGCTACACCTTC
clone_size: few; v_call: TRBV3-1; j_call: TRBJ2-3; d_call: .; cdr3_aa: CASFGLNTDTQYF; cdr3_nt: TGTGCCAGCTTCGGACTCAACACAGATACGCAGTATTTT
clone_size: few; v_call: TRBV5-1; j_call: TRBJ2-5; d_call: TRBD2; cdr3_aa: CASSLYFPLGGEETQYF; cdr3_nt: TGCGCCAGCAGCTTGTATTTCCCTTTGGGGGGGGAAGAGACCCAGTACTTC
clone_size: many; v_call: TRBV5-5; j_call: TRBJ2-7; d_call: TRBD2; cdr3_aa: CASSLLSGSEITSYEQYF; cdr3_nt: TGTGCCAGCAGCTTGCTTAGCGGGAGCGAAATTACCTCCTACGAGCAGTACTTC
clone_size: many; v_call: TRBV2; j_call: TRBJ2-1; d_call: .; cdr3_aa: CASRRPGYNEQFF; cdr3_nt: TGTGCCAGCAGAAGGCCAGGGTACAATGAGCAGTTCTTC
clone_size: many; v_call: TRBV7-9; j_call: TRBJ2-5; d_call: TRBD1; cdr3_aa: CASSRDSYQETQYF; cdr3_nt: TGTGCCAGCAGCCGGGACAGTTACCAAGAGACCCAGTACTTC
clone_size: .; v_call: TRBV18; j_call: TRBJ2-7; d_call: TRBD2; cdr3_aa: CASSPSRLAGISEQYF; cdr3_nt: TGTGCCAGCTCACCTTCAAGACTAGCGGGAATATCCGAGCAGTACTTC